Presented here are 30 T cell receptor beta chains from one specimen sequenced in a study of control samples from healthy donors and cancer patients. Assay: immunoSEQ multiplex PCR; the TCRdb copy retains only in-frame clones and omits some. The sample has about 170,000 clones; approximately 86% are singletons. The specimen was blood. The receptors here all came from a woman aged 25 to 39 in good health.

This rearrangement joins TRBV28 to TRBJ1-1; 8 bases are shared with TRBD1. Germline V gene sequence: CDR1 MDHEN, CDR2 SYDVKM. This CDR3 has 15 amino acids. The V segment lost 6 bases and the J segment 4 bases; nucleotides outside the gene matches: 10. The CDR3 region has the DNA TGTGCCAGCAGGGATCAGGGGGCACAGTCCACTGAAGCTTTCTTT. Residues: CASRDQGAQSTEAFF.

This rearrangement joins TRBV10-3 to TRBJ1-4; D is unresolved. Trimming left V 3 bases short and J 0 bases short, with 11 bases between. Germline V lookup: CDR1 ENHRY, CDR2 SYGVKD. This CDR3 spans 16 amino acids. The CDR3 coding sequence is TGTGCCATCAGTGAAACGGAAAGAGCAACTAATGAAAAACTGTTTTTT. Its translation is CAISETERATNEKLFF.

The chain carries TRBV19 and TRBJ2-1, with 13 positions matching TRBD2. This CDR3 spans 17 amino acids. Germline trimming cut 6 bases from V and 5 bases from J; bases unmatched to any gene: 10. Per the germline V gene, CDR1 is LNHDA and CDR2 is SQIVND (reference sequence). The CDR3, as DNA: TGTGCCAGTAGCCATCGGACTAGCGGGGGTCCCAACAATGAGCAGTTCTTC. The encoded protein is CASSHRTSGGPNNEQFF. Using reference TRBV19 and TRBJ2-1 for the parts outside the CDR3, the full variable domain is DGGITQSPKYLFRKEGQNVTLSCEQNLNHDAMYWYRQDPGQGLRLIYYSQIVNDFQKGDIAEGYSVSREKKESFPLTVTSAQKNPTAFYLCASSHRTSGGPNNEQFFGPGTRLTVL.

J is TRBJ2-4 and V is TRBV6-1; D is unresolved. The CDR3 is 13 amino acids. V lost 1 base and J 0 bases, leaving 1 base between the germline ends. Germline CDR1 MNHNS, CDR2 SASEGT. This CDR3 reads CASSEGAKNIQYF. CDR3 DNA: TGTGCCAGCAGTGAAGGAGCCAAAAACATTCAGTACTTC.

This chain's CDR3 is CALTGFGTEAFF. The CDR3 DNA sequence: TGTGCCTTGACAGGGTTCGGGACTGAAGCTTTCTTT. The rearrangement links TRBV30 to TRBJ1-1, with TRBD1 matching over 7 bases. The CDR3 contains 12 residues. Germline assignment: CDR1 GTSNPN and CDR2 SVGIG (reference sequence). J lost 5 bases, V lost 7 bases, and 7 bases had no gene match. Full variable domain (outside the CDR3, taken from reference TRBV30 and TRBJ1-1): SQTIHQWPATLVQPVGSPLSLECTVEGTSNPNLYWYRQAAGRGLQLLFYSVGIGQISSEVPQNLSASRPQDRQFILSSKKLLLSDSGFYLCALTGFGTEAFFGQGTRLTVV.

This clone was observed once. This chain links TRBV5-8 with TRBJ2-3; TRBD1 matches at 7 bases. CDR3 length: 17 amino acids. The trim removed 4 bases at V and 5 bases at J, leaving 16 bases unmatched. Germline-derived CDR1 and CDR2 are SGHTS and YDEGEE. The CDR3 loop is CASSPEPVGRGQDTQYF. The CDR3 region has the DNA TGTGCCAGCAGCCCAGAACCCGTCGGAAGGGGGCAAGATACGCAGTATTTT.

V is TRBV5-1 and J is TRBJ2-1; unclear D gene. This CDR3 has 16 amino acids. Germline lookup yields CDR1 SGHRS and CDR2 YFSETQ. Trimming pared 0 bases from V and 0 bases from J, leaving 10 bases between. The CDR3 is CASSLAGRSSYNEQFF. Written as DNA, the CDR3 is TGCGCCAGCAGCTTGGCAGGCCGAAGCTCCTACAATGAGCAGTTCTTC.

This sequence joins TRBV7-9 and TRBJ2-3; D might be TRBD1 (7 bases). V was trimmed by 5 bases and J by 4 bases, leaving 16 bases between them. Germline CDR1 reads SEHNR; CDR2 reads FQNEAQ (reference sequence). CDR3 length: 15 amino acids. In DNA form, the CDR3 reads TGTGCCAGCAGCCCGCGGGACAGCCCCTCAGATACGCAGTATTTT. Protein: CASSPRDSPSDTQYF.

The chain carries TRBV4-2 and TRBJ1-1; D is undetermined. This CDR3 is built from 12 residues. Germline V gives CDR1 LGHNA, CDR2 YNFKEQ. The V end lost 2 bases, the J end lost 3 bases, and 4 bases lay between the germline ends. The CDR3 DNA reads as TGTGCCAGCAGCCAACCCCACACTGAAGCTTTCTTT. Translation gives CASSQPHTEAFF.

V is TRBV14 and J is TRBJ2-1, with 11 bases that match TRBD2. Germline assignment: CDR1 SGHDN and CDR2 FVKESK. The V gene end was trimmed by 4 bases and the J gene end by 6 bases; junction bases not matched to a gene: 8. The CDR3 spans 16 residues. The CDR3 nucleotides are TGTGCCAGCAGCCCTATCGGACTAGCGGGCCTCAATGAGCAGTTCTTC. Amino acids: CASSPIGLAGLNEQFF.

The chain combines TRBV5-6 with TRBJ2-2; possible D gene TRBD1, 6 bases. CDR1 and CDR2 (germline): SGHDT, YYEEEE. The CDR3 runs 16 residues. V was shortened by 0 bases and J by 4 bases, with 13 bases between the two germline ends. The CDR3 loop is CASSLDVQGSTGELFF. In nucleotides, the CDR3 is TGTGCCAGCAGCTTGGATGTACAGGGAAGCACCGGGGAGCTGTTTTTT. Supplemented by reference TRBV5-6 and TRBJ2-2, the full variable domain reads DAGVTQSPTHLIKTRGQQVTLRCSPKSGHDTVSWYQQALGQGPQFIFQYYEEEERQRGNFPDRFSGHQFPNYSSELNVNALLLGDSALYLCASSLDVQGSTGELFFGEGSRLTVL.

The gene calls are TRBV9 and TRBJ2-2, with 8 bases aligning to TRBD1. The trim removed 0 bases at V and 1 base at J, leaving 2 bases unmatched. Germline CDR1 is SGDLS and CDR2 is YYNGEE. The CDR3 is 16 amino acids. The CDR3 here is CASSVAGTGNTGELFF. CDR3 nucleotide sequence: TGTGCCAGCAGCGTAGCTGGGACAGGGAACACCGGGGAGCTGTTTTTT.

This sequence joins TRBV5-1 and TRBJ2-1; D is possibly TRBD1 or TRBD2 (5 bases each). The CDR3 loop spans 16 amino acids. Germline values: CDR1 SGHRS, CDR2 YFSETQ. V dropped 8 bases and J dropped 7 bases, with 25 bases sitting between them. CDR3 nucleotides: TGCGCCAGTGCCCATTTTGGGACCCTTTCGGGAAATGAGCAGTTCTTC. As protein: CASAHFGTLSGNEQFF.

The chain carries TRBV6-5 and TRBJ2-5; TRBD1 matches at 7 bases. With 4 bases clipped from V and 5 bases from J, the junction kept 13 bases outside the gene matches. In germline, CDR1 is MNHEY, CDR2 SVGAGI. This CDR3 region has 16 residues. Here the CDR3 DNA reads TGTGCCAGCAGTTTCCTCACCCAGACAGGGTATGAGACCCAGTACTTC. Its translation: CASSFLTQTGYETQYF.

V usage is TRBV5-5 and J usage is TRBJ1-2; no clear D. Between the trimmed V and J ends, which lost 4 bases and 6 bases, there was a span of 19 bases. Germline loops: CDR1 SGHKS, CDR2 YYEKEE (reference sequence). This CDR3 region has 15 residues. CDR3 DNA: TGTGCCAGCAGCCCCAGCGCAAGGGCAGGCGATGGCTACACCTTC. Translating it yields CASSPSARAGDGYTF.

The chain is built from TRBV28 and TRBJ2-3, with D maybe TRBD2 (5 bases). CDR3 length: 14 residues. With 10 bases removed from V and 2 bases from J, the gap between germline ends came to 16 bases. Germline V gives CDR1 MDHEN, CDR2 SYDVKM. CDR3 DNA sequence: TGTGCCACTGCGGCGGACTTAAACACAGATACGCAGTATTTT. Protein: CATAADLNTDTQYF.

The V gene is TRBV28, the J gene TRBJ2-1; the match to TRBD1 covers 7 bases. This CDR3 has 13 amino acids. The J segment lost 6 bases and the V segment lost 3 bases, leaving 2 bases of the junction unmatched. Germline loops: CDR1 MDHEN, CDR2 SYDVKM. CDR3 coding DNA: TGTGCCAGCAGTTTCAGGGACAGCAATGAGCAGTTCTTC. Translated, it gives CASSFRDSNEQFF.

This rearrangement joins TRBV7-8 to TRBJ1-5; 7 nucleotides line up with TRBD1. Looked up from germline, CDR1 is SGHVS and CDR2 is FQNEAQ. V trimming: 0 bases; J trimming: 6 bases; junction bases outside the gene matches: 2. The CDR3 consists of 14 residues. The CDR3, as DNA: TGTGCCAGCAGCTTAGCGGGACAGCTTCAGCCCCAGCATTTT. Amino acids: CASSLAGQLQPQHF.

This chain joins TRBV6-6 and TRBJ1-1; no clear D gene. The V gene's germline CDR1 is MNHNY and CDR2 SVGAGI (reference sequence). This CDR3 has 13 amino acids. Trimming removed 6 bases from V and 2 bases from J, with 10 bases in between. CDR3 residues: CASSPRDNTEAFF. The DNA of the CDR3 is TGTGCCAGCAGCCCCAGAGACAACACTGAAGCTTTCTTT.

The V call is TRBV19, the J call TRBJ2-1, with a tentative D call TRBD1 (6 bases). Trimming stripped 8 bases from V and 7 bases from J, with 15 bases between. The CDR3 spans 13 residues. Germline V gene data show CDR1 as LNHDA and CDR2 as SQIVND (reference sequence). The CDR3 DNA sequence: TGTGCCAGTTCTTACAGGGAATGGAATGAGCAGTTCTTC. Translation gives CASSYREWNEQFF.

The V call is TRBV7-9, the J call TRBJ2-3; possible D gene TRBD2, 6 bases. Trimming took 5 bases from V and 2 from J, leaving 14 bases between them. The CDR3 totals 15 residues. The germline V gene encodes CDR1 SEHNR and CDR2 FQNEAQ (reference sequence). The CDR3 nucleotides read TGTGCCAGCAGCAACCAAGCGGGTTACACAGATACGCAGTATTTT. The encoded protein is CASSNQAGYTDTQYF.

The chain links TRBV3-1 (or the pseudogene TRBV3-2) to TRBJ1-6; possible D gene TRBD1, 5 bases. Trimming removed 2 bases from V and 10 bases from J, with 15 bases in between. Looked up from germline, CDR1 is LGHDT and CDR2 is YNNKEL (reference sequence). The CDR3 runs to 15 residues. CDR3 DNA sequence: TGTGCCAGCAGCCAACTACGTCCGGGGGACTCACCCCTCCACTTT. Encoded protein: CASSQLRPGDSPLHF.

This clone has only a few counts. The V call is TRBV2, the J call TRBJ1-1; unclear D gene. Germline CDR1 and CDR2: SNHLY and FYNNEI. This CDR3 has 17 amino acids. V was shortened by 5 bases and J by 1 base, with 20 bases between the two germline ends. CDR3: CASSKPKTASQNTEAFF. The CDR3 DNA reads TGTGCCAGCAGTAAACCCAAGACGGCTTCTCAGAACACTGAAGCTTTCTTT.

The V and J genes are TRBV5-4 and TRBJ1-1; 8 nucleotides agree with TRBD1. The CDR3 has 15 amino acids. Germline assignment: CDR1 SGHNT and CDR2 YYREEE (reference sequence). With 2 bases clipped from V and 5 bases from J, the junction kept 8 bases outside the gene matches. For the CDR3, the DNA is TGTGCCAGCAGCTTTCCCCAGGGGGCTGGGACTGAAGCTTTCTTT. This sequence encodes CASSFPQGAGTEAFF. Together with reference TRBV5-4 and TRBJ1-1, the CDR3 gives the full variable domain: ETGVTQSPTHLIKTRGQQVTLRCSSQSGHNTVSWYQQALGQGPQFIFQYYREEENGRGNFPPRFSGLQFPNYSSELNVNALELDDSALYLCASSFPQGAGTEAFFGQGTRLTVV.

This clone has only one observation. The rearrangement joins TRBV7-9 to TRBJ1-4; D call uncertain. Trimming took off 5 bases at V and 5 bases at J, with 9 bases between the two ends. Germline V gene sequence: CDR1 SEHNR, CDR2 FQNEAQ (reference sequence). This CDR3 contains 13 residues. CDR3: CASSPERNEKLFF. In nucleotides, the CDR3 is TGTGCCAGCAGCCCCGAACGGAATGAAAAACTGTTTTTT.

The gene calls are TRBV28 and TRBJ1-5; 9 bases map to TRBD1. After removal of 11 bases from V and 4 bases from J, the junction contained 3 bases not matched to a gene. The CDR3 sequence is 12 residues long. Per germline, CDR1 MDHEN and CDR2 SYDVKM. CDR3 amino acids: CAHGQGNQPQHF. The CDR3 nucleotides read TGTGCCCACGGACAGGGGAATCAGCCCCAGCATTTT.

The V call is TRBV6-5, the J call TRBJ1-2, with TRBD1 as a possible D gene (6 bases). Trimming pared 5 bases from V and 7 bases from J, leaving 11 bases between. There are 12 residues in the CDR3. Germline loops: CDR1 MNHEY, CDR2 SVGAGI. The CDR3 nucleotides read TGTGCCAGCAGTCCAGGGGTGATTGGCTACACCTTC. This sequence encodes CASSPGVIGYTF.

CDR3 protein: CASSIDGGVNTEAFF. The CDR3 bases are TGTGCCAGTAGTATAGATGGGGGGGTGAACACTGAAGCTTTCTTT. The chain employs TRBV19 and TRBJ1-1; a weak D match, TRBD1 (5 bases). Trimming removed 0 bases at V and 0 bases at J, with 8 bases between. CDR1 and CDR2 from the germline V gene are LNHDA and SQIVND (reference sequence). CDR3 size: 15 residues.

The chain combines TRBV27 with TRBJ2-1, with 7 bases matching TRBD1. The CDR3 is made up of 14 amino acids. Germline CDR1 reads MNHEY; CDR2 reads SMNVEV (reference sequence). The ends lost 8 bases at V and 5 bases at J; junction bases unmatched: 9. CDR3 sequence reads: CASGYRDSNNEQFF. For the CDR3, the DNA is TGTGCCAGCGGTTACCGGGACAGCAACAATGAGCAGTTCTTC.

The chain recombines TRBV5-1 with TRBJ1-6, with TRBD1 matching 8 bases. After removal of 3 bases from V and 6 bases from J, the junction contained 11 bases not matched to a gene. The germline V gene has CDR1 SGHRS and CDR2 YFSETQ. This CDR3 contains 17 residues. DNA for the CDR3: TGCGCCAGCAGCTCAAATTGGCAGGGGGCCGGTAATTCACCCCTCCACTTT. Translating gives CASSSNWQGAGNSPLHF. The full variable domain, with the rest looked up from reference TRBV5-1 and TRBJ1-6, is KAGVTQTPRYLIKTRGQQVTLSCSPISGHRSVSWYQQTPGQGLQFLFEYFSETQRNKGNFPGRFSGRQFSNSRSEMNVSTLELGDSALYLCASSSNWQGAGNSPLHFGNGTRLTVT.